This is a list of T cell receptor beta chains from one sample in a study of blood T cell repertoires in COVID-19. Generated by immunoSEQ multiplex PCR, the TCRdb table keeps only in-frame clones and is missing some. The table lists around 150,000 clones, 80% of them singletons. Sequencing was carried out using PBMCs or T cells enriched from blood (not recorded which). The receptors here all came from a woman aged 55-69 years who had recovered from COVID-19. CDR3s include the opening cysteine and the closing phenylalanine or tryptophan. The order of the fields is clone size, V gene, J gene, D gene, CDR3 DNA, CDR3 protein. The D gene is left open where the match is weak. The size of a clone is reported for some rows only, either as once, few or many, or as a class for expanded clones.

>-|TRBV18|TRBJ2-1|TRBD2
TGTGCCAGCTCACCACAGGGACTAGAGTCCAATGAGCAGTTCTTC
CASSPQGLESNEQFF
>-|TRBV28|TRBJ2-1|-
TGTGCCAGCAGTTTAAGCAGGGCCTATGGCTACAATGAGCAGTTCTTC
CASSLSRAYGYNEQFF
>-|TRBV2|TRBJ1-1|-
TGTGCCAGCAGTGAAGCGGGCCGCCGTCCGAACACTGAAGCTTTCTTT
CASSEAGRRPNTEAFF
>-|TRBV27|TRBJ1-2|-
TGTGCCAGCAAAACAGGGCCGAACTATGGCTACACCTTC
CASKTGPNYGYTF
>-|TRBV27|TRBJ2-3|-
TGTGCCAGCAGACCAAGCCGCACAGATACGCAGTATTTT
CASRPSRTDTQYF
>many|TRBV24-1|TRBJ2-1|TRBD2
TGTGCCACCAGTGAGGCCGGGACTAGCGGGAGTGAGCAGTTCTTC
CATSEAGTSGSEQFF
>-|TRBV29-1|TRBJ1-2|TRBD1
TGCAGCGTTGGGGGACAGGGTTACTATGGCTACACCTTC
CSVGGQGYYGYTF
>once|TRBV7-9|TRBJ2-2|-
TGTGCCAGCAGCTTAAGCACAGGGATCACCGGGGAGCTGTTTTTT
CASSLSTGITGELFF
>-|TRBV5-6|TRBJ1-6|TRBD1
TGTGCCAGCAGGGACCAGGGGGGCTCCTATAATTCACCCCTCCACTTT
CASRDQGGSYNSPLHF
>many|TRBV27|TRBJ1-6|TRBD1
TGTGCCAGCAGCGCCGAGACAGGGAATAATTCACCCCTCCACTTT
CASSAETGNNSPLHF
>-|TRBV9|TRBJ1-6|-
TGTGCCAGCAGCGTCCGGGACATATCACCCCTCCACTTT
CASSVRDISPLHF
>-|TRBV12-3/TRBV12-4|TRBJ2-3|TRBD2
TGTGCCTCGGGGGGAACAGATACGCAGTATTTT
CASGGTDTQYF
>-|TRBV5-5|TRBJ1-1|-
TGTGCCAGCAGCTTTGACAGGAACACTGAAGCTTTCTTT
CASSFDRNTEAFF
>-|TRBV10-1|TRBJ2-2|TRBD2
TGCGCCAGCAGTGCAGGCGGGGGGAAGAACACCGGGGAGCTGTTTTTT
CASSAGGGKNTGELFF
>-|TRBV20-1|TRBJ1-1|-
TGCAGTGCTAGAGACTTACCGACAGTTTTCTTT
CSARDLPTVFF
>-|TRBV6-2/TRBV6-3|TRBJ2-1|-
TGTGCCAGCAGTTACGTCCGCGTGGACAATGAGCAGTTCTTC
CASSYVRVDNEQFF
>-|TRBV27|TRBJ2-7|TRBD2
TGTGCCAGCAGTTTATATGGTCTAGCGGCCCCCTCGGAGCAGTACTTC
CASSLYGLAAPSEQYF